The present entry profiles one T cell receptor beta chain with its context. It has no known antigen specificity. Base qualities were left out, and no much larger clone turns up one base away. The cohort consisted of fewer than 700 healthy bone marrow donors. All cohort members were sampled while nominally healthy, although unrecorded immune exposures were likely present. The donor tested CMV seropositive and was one of the 289 seropositive cohort members. Every donor gave a peripheral blood sample, and the peripheral blood mononuclear cells from that sample were used for TCR beta sequencing. The Qiagen DNeasy Blood Extraction Kit was used to extract genomic DNA from the blood cell samples. The data stem from a study of cytomegalovirus exposure and HLA in healthy donors (dated by TCRdb to 2015 to 2018). Looking at the study overall: An earlier analysis of roughly 570 of the donors reported 276 Gb of sequence data and 95 million to 120 million unique TCR beta sequences obtained from about 180 million T cells. Approximately 310 gigabases of sequencing data and tens of millions of unique TCR sequences were included in an early release covering several hundred HLA-typed donors. The genetic ancestry cluster associated with self-reported Caucasian donors included over 80% of the approximately 430 genotyped donors. The study aimed to test whether signatures of past pathogen exposure could be identified by cataloging public T cell receptors. The study profiled the T cell repertoires of under 850 subjects by immunosequencing and related them to cytomegalovirus serostatus. A separate validation cohort of more than 100 different subjects was used in addition to the roughly 670-subject first cohort. High-throughput TCR immunosequencing, statistical association of individual TCRs with disease status, and machine learning were combined to predict cytomegalovirus infection status. In a later analysis, previously published TCR beta repertoires from 666 donors were re-analyzed and high-resolution HLA genotyping was added so that TCR occurrence patterns could be studied. Rather than using new phenotypic data, the later analysis identified candidate immune exposures from TCR beta sequences and from how often those sequences occurred across donors. To decide whether each TCR beta V gene segment behaved as functional or pseudogenic, an earlier analysis of over 500 of the donors relied on high-throughput TCR beta sequencing. Alongside the repertoire data, information on donor age, sex, ethnicity and CMV serostatus was compiled. A later genetic analysis took genome-wide SNP genotypes for about three fifths of the 666 donors and used that subset as a discovery cohort. All discovery cohort repertoires had been generated using a single sequencing platform. Both class I and class II loci were covered by HLA typing, at four-digit resolution. The number of donors typed differed by locus, with roughly 620-640 for A, B, C, DRB1 and DQB1, roughly 520 for DQA1, 600 to 610 for DPA1, and roughly 450 for DPB1. Because of strong linkage in the cohort, roughly five DR-DQ haplotypes were treated as single units for association and clustering. Across around 400 genotyped donors of the cohort, an average of about 240,000 unique TCR beta nucleotide sequences per donor were sequenced, and about a sixth of those sequences were non-productive. Summary of the overall study and its limitations: The classifier was reported to diagnose cytomegalovirus status with high specificity and sensitivity in both the original cohort and the validation cohort. Broadly in line with IMGT annotations, most TCR beta V segments showed up in productive rearrangements about 87% or about 30% of the time in an earlier analysis of roughly 590 of the donors. Only TCR beta chains were sequenced in this cohort, and the absence of alpha or paired-chain data limited detectable features. A group of highly shared sequence variants was considered likely to be a technical artifact of the sequencing pipeline. A further reported finding was that TCR beta sequences accurately predicted the HLA-A and HLA-B alleles for most subjects in the first cohort. The only immune exposure information available for the cohort was CMV serostatus. Because HLA typing was unavailable for some donors at each locus, only the typed subset was used in association tests. The authors suggested that the approach could potentially be extended to other disease states and immunological phenotypes. Linkage disequilibrium might explain the correlated functional status among segregating V segments, but an unknown experimental factor could not be ruled out. Three of the identified cytomegalovirus-associated TCR beta chains were confirmed in vitro to be specific for cytomegalovirus antigens. Strong co-occurrence of HLA alleles, especially DR and DQ, made assigning TCR associations to individual alleles difficult. At a false discovery rate of 0.05, a later analysis linked some 17,000 TCR beta sequences to specific HLA alleles. According to a later analysis, most CMV-associated TCR beta chains appeared to be HLA-restricted, and the HLA associations seemed to be driven largely by CMV exposure. In a later genetic analysis, a missense DCLRE1C variant was associated with V-gene and J-gene trimming of TCR beta chains, and the association was replicated in an independent cohort. Compared with the approximately 670-donor mean, donors in an Asian-associated ancestry cluster had fewer N-insertions in productive TCRs, according to a later genetic analysis. Across donors, most TCR sequences were observed very rarely, whereas some public TCRs were present in many individuals. In a later analysis, TCR association rates were found to vary across HLA loci, with the most associated TCRs seen for DRB1 alleles and the fewest for HLA-C alleles. Sequencing depth was assumed to be roughly uniform across donors in the presence/absence analyses, though that assumption may not hold. Some IMGT-functional V segments, including TRBV6-2 and TRBV6-3, could not be distinguished by the 87-base-pair reads and were therefore excluded. Compared with equally common non-associated chains, HLA-associated TCR beta chains in a later analysis were more clonally expanded and had lower generation probabilities. In a later analysis, several top co-occurrence clusters were reported to appear linked to parvovirus B19, influenza, CMV and Epstein-Barr virus. In the study, 150 to 200 TCR beta chains were listed as associated with cytomegalovirus. Because counts were too low, about 15 rarely observed V segments, including chromosome 9 orphons, were left out of the earlier analysis of some 640 of the donors.

Library construction relied on the immunoSEQ multiplex PCR assay. The multiplex PCR relied on a mix of 60 forward primers for TCR Vbeta segments and 13 reverse primers for TCR Jbeta segments. The CDR3 region of rearranged TCR beta genes was amplified from genomic DNA by a multiplex PCR assay. The Illumina HiSeq System was used to sequence the amplified TCR beta libraries as 87-base-pair reads. Under the source paper's analysis protocol: Across the 500 to 750 repertoires, a later analysis counted 60 million to 90 million unique TCR beta chains, roughly 11 million of which were shared by at least two donors. Raw reads were error-corrected and collapsed into unique sequences by a nearest-neighbor algorithm in which closely related sequences were merged to remove PCR and sequencing errors. Alignment of CDR3 sequences to IMGT reference sequences was used to assign V, D and J gene segments. For a sequence to be retained, a match of at least six nucleotides was required to both a V gene segment and a J gene segment. A rearrangement was called productive if the CDR3 had no stop codons and remained in frame with V and J, and every other rearrangement was called non-productive. CDR3 was defined according to IMGT convention as the region running from the second conserved V-encoded cysteine to the conserved J-encoded phenylalanine. The earlier analysis of 587 of the donors excluded sequences that lacked an unambiguous match to a single V gene segment. In an earlier analysis of several hundred of the donors, a V segment was called functional when productive rearrangements were above 56.7%, and segregating when the standard deviation between donors exceeded 5%. A statistical classification framework was built to diagnose cytomegalovirus status from the catalog of TCR beta chain sequences. In a later analysis, V and J genes were assigned by comparing TCR nucleotide sequences against IMGT/GENE-DB human TR gene sequences. A later analysis assigned CDR3 sequences and most-parsimonious VDJ recombination scenarios with the TCRdist pipeline. In a later analysis, each TCR beta chain was defined by its CDR3 amino acid sequence together with its V-gene family, and reads without a unique V-gene family were excluded. To address suspected cross-contamination and a sequencing artifact, a later analysis removed roughly 580 highly shared, low-generation-probability nucleotide sequences. In a later analysis, a clonal expansion index for each public chain was calculated from normalized within-repertoire ranks of inferred template counts. Generation probabilities in a later analysis came from a VDJ recombination model fitted to out-of-frame rearrangements, and those results were checked against IGoR. Hypergeometric tests were used in a later analysis to score TCR-TCR, TCR-HLA and TCR-CMV co-occurrence, with a repertoire-size bias correction applied to the TCR pairs. In a later analysis, false discovery rates were estimated by permuting HLA or CMV assignments 20 times. In a later analysis, co-occurring TCRs were grouped with DBSCAN, and TCRdist sequence similarity was added when clustering was performed within HLA-allele-positive subsets. Co-occurrence clustering excluded repertoires with fewer than 30,000 or more than 120,000 public chains, plus five with anomalous nucleotide sharing. Entries here come from immuneACCESS through TCRdb and include only in-frame sequences with V and J called. Some clones fail to appear in such tables; in the studies checked, an unresolved V gene covers under half of the shortfall, and the cause of the remainder is unknown. V, J and clone size are taken as reported in that table, and D and trimming were inferred from the DNA itself. The sample records around 190,000 clones, roughly 86% of which are singletons. Of the sample, roughly 3.1% is held by the ten largest clones.

As encoded in the germline V gene (reference sequence), CDR1 is SEHNR while CDR2 is FQNEAQ. Including the terminal cysteine and phenylalanine, the CDR3 comprises 17 residues. Only the CDR3 part of the read is kept: 51 bases, read in frame from the first base. V loses 3 bases, J loses 1 base, and the germline ends lie 15 bases apart. Sequences were obtained from PBMCs. The receptor's source is a man in his forties in good health and CMV-seropositive. Recombination joined TRBV7-9 with TRBJ2-2, with TRBD2 tentatively as D gene (6 bases match). Read as DNA, the sequence is TGTGCCAGCAGCTTTACACCCGGGACTGTGAACACCGGGGAGCTGTTTTTT. It translates to CASSFTPGTVNTGELFF.